This T cell receptor (beta chain) comes out of a study of CD8 T cells in Susac syndrome. The table lists this clonotype with a count of one. The RNA input was roughly 0.45 to 1 ug, and it was reverse transcribed with random hexamers. One entry per CDR3 protein results from TCRdb running MiXCR on the immunoSEQ multiplex PCR reads. Seen here are 120,000 to 150,000 distinct CDR3 sequences, approximately 95% observed once, and the top ten hold over 0.095%. CDR1 is MDHEN and CDR2 is SYDVKM in the germline V gene. Trimming took off 8 bases at V and 0 bases at J, with 14 bases between the two ends. The length of the CDR3 is 14 residues.

Sequencing was carried out using CD4+ T cells from PBMCs. This clonotype was sampled from a human donor with multiple sclerosis. This chain joins TRBV28 and TRBJ2-7; no clear D gene. CDR3 protein: CASSLPGFSYEQYF. CDR3 DNA: TGTGCCAGCTCACTTCCCGGGTTCTCCTACGAGCAGTACTTC.